This T cell receptor beta chain was observed in a study of cytomegalovirus exposure and HLA in healthy donors. Study-level points and caveats: Most TCR sequences proved rare, with some public TCRs found in many donors.

Here immunoSEQ multiplex PCR was the method, and the copy in TCRdb shows in-frame clones only, minus some. The profile shows some 100,000 clones, around 88% of them singletons. Only one count was recorded for this clone. Its antigen remains unknown. CDR1 and CDR2 (germline): MNHEY, SVGAGI. J was trimmed by 0 bases and V by 6 bases; bases with no gene match: 3. The CDR3 consists of 15 residues. The donors were part of the validation cohort of 100 to 150 subjects. That cohort was separate from the first cohort, which comprised 700 or so subjects. The TCR originated in a man aged 18-30 years in good health and CMV-seronegative. Material for sequencing was PBMCs. This chain connects TRBV6-5 to TRBJ1-3; 9 bases agree with TRBD1. The CDR3, as DNA: TGTGCCAGCAGAAGGGACAGGGTCTCTGGAAACACCATATATTTT. This encodes CASRRDRVSGNTIYF.